The 25 T cell receptor beta chains below come from one sample, sequenced in a study of T cell clonality in common variable immunodeficiency. Assay: immunoSEQ multiplex PCR; the TCRdb copy retains only in-frame clones and omits some. The sample shows some 19,000 clones, none of them appearing just once. Points from the study as a whole: Common variable immunodeficiency TCR beta sequences reportedly had fewer deletions and N-nucleotide insertions.

These TCRs are of unknown antigen specificity. Sequences were obtained from peripheral blood mononuclear cells. These receptor sequences come from a human donor with common variable immunodeficiency.

This clone was found many times. The missing CDR3 end, 3 residues past where the read stops, is filled in from the germline J gene. The V gene is TRBV5-1, the J gene TRBJ1-1, with D uncertain. Trimming left V 3 bases short and J 0 bases short, with 6 bases between. The CDR3 has 13 residues. CDR1 is SGHRS and CDR2 is YFSETQ in the germline V gene. CDR3 residues: CASSYNMNTEAFF. The sequenced CDR3 bases are TGCGCCAGCAGCTACAATATGAACACTGAA.

In this sample, this clone turned up a few times. The read ends 3 residues before the CDR3 terminus; that terminus is restored from the germline J gene. This chain joins TRBV18 and TRBJ2-7, with D possibly being TRBD1 (6 bases). The CDR3 runs 14 residues. Trimming removed 3 bases from V and 4 bases from J, with 13 bases in between. Germline V CDR1 and CDR2: KGHSH, LQKENI. This chain's CDR3 is CASSPQQGPYEQYF. CDR3 DNA (partial): TGTGCCAGCTCACCCCAACAGGGTCCATACGAG.

Turning to this clone: The read is 3 residues too short to cover the CDR3 end, so that end is filled in from the germline J gene. This chain links TRBV7-2 with TRBJ2-7; possible D gene TRBD1, 6 bases. Looked up from germline, CDR1 is SGHTA and CDR2 is FQGNSA. The CDR3 covers 14 residues. Trimming took off 1 base at V and 5 bases at J, with 12 bases between the two ends. CDR3 in amino acids: CASSLEGVVNEQYF. The covered CDR3 bases are TGTGCCAGCAGCTTAGAGGGGGTTGTCAACGAG.

As regards this clone: Read coverage stops 3 residues before the CDR3 terminus; the germline J gene supplies the remainder. The chain joins TRBV7-2 to TRBJ1-5; D gene uncertain. The germline V and J ends were trimmed by 1 base and 4 bases, with 5 bases remaining between them. The germline V gene has CDR1 SGHTA and CDR2 FQGNSA. The CDR3 totals 13 residues. Incomplete CDR3 DNA: TGTGCCAGCAGCTTAGTCAGGAATCAGCCC. It encodes CASSLVRNQP. The CDR3, in full, reads CASSLVRNQPQHF.

This clone was seen only a few times. The observed sequence ends 3 residues before the CDR3 terminus, with the missing tail filled in from the germline J gene. The chain combines TRBV18 with TRBJ1-2, with TRBD1 identical over 9 bases. This CDR3 is built from 13 residues. Germline assignment: CDR1 KGHSH and CDR2 LQKENI. Losses at the gene ends were 6 bases for V and 4 bases for J; bases not matched to a gene: 3. This CDR3 reads CASSMTGGYGYTF. The CDR3 bases that were read are TGTGCCAGCTCCATGACAGGGGGCTATGGC.

For this clone: The DNA ends 3 residues before the CDR3 does, and the rest of the CDR3 is filled in from the germline J gene. The rearrangement uses TRBV7-3 and TRBJ2-6, with TRBD2 matching 8 bases. The CDR3 loop spans 18 amino acids. Looked up from germline, CDR1 is SGHTA and CDR2 is FQGTGA. V shed 5 bases, J shed 2 bases, and the junction held 11 bases outside the gene matches. CDR3 DNA, as far as it was read: TGTGCCAGCAGCCTCACGGGGGGGGCTGATACTGGGGCCAACGTC. This codes for CASSLTGGADTGANV. The entire CDR3 reads CASSLTGGADTGANVLTF. Based on the CDR3 plus reference TRBV7-3 and TRBJ2-6, the full variable domain is GAGVSQTPSNKVTEKGKYVELRCDPISGHTALYWYRQSLGQGPEFLIYFQGTGAADDSGLPNDRFFAVRPEGSVSTLKIQRTERGDSAVYLCASSLTGGADTGANVLTFGAGSRLTVL.

As for this clone: The CDR3 is cut off 3 residues early in the read; its end comes from the germline J gene. The gene calls are TRBV6-1 and TRBJ2-5, with 10 bases fitting TRBD2. The germline CDR1 and CDR2 sequences are MNHNS and SASEGT. This CDR3 has 15 amino acids. The V and J ends lost 1 base and 5 bases, in that order; junction bases with no gene match: 4. CDR3 residues: CASSEEAGGPETQYF. CDR3 bases read: TGTGCCAGCAGTGAAGAAGCGGGGGGGCCGGAGACC.

On this clone: With the read ending 3 residues before the CDR3 end, the germline J gene is used to fill in that end. The gene calls are TRBV30 and TRBJ2-3; 8 bases line up with TRBD1. The trim removed 2 bases at V and 6 bases at J, leaving 7 bases unmatched. CDR3 length equals 14 residues. The germline CDR1 and CDR2 sequences are GTSNPN and SVGIG (reference sequence). The CDR3 loop reads CAWSPGTGGDTQYF. The part of the CDR3 DNA that was read is TGTGCCTGGAGTCCCGGGACAGGAGGTGATACG.

This clone was seen repeatedly, ten times or more. From the germline J gene comes the end of the CDR3, since the read stops 3 residues before it. The chain is built from TRBV20-1 and TRBJ2-1; D might be TRBD2 (6 bases). In germline, CDR1 is DFQATT, CDR2 SNEGSKA (reference sequence). V was shortened by 1 base and J by 8 bases, with 18 bases between the two germline ends. This CDR3 comprises 15 residues. The CDR3 here is CSARATGGVIHEQFF. The CDR3 bases that were read are TGCAGTGCTAGAGCTACCGGCGGGGTGATCCATGAG.

This clone occurred a few times. The read ends 3 residues shy of where the CDR3 ends; the end is completed using the germline J gene. The chain is built from TRBV5-1 and TRBJ2-5, with D possibly matching TRBD1 (5 bases). Germline lookup yields CDR1 SGHRS and CDR2 YFSETQ. V lost 2 bases to trimming and J lost 4 bases, with 12 bases between them. CDR3 length: 14 amino acids. CDR3 DNA, as far as it was read: TGCGCCAGCAGCTTCAGGGTGTGGGGAGAGACC. It yields the protein CASSFRVWGET. The complete CDR3 reads CASSFRVWGETQYF.

Comments on this clone: The read is 3 residues too short to cover the CDR3 end, so that end is filled in from the germline J gene. This chain joins TRBV19 and TRBJ1-5; tentative D call: TRBD1 (6 bases). Germline-derived CDR1 and CDR2 are LNHDA and SQIVND (reference sequence). V was shortened by 9 bases and J by 7 bases, with 19 bases between the two germline ends. The CDR3 covers 14 residues. The CDR3 bases that were read are TGTGCCAGCGCGCCGAGGGGGGGATGGCAGCCC. Residues: CASAPRGGWQP. The whole CDR3 region reads CASAPRGGWQPQHF.

There are many counts of this clone. Coverage ceases 3 residues before the CDR3 finishes, and the germline J gene fills in the end. The gene calls are TRBV10-3 and TRBJ2-3; 10 bases are a match to TRBD1. Trimming cost V 10 bases and J 2 bases; bases outside gene matches: 6. The CDR3 is made up of 14 amino acids. Germline V CDR1 and CDR2: ENHRY, SYGVKD. The CDR3: CATSDRGDTDTQYF. CDR3 bases read: TGTGCCACTTCGGACAGGGGGGACACAGATACG.

Ten or more counts support this clone. This CDR3 reads CASSEQGFPQHF. The sequenced CDR3 bases are TGTGCCAGCAGCGAACAGGGATTTCCC. V is TRBV7-2 and J is TRBJ1-5; D might be TRBD1 (6 bases). The read falls 3 residues short of the CDR3 end, and the missing part is taken from the germline J gene. This CDR3 is 12 amino acids long. Looked up from germline, CDR1 is SGHTA and CDR2 is FQGNSA.

This clone has only a few counts. The DNA ends 3 residues before the CDR3 does, and the rest of the CDR3 is filled in from the germline J gene. Other DNA sequences from this sample encode an identical CDR3 as well. This chain links TRBV18 with TRBJ2-7, with 7 bases fitting TRBD1. CDR1 KGHSH and CDR2 LQKENI come from the germline V gene. The CDR3 is made up of 13 amino acids. J was trimmed by 3 bases and V by 6 bases; bases with no gene match: 5. CDR3 sequence: CASSPRDSYEQYF. The covered CDR3 bases are TGTGCCAGCTCTCCTAGGGACAGCTACGAG.

This clone came up a few times. The read ends 3 residues before the CDR3 terminus; that terminus is restored from the germline J gene. V usage is TRBV23-1 and J usage is TRBJ2-1; D is possibly TRBD1 (6 bases). TRBV23-1 is treated as an ORF (open reading frame) with a function not yet certain. Trimming took 4 bases from V and 8 from J, leaving 12 bases between them. This CDR3 comprises 13 residues. CDR3: CASSRVGGHEQFF. The CDR3 DNA, read in part, is TGCGCCAGCAGTCGGGTTGGGGGCCATGAG.

This clone has ten or more counts. Read sequence stops 3 residues before the CDR3 end, and the germline J gene provides the missing end. This sequence joins TRBV5-5 and TRBJ1-1; 8 positions match TRBD1. J was trimmed by 2 bases and V by 4 bases; bases with no gene match: 7. Germline values: CDR1 SGHKS, CDR2 YYEKEE (reference sequence). The CDR3 is 15 amino acids. CDR3: CASSPGDRTNTEAFF. The sequenced part of the CDR3 DNA is TGTGCCAGCAGCCCAGGGGACAGGACAAACACTGAA.

This clone was seen only a few times. The read stops 3 residues short of the end of the CDR3; the missing end is completed from the germline J gene. V gene TRBV19 combines with J gene TRBJ2-7, with D perhaps TRBD2 (7 bases). This CDR3 comprises 15 residues. Per the germline V gene, CDR1 is LNHDA and CDR2 is SQIVND (reference sequence). The V end was cut by 1 base, the J end by 2 bases, with 12 bases between. The sequenced CDR3 bases are TGTGCCAGTAGTATAGGAGGGGGAGGGCCCTACGAG. This sequence encodes CASSIGGGGPYE. The full CDR3 reads CASSIGGGGPYEQYF. Full variable domain (remainder filled in from reference TRBV19 and TRBJ2-7): DGGITQSPKYLFRKEGQNVTLSCEQNLNHDAMYWYRQDPGQGLRLIYYSQIVNDFQKGDIAEGYSVSREKKESFPLTVTSAQKNPTAFYLCASSIGGGGPYEQYFGPGTRLTVT.

Details on this clone: Sequencing ends 3 residues short of the CDR3 end; the germline J gene provides the rest. The V and J genes are TRBV10-3 and TRBJ2-1; 11 bases match TRBD2. Trimming at V came to 11 bases and at J to 2 bases, leaving 5 bases not matched to a gene. Germline loops: CDR1 ENHRY, CDR2 SYGVKD. The CDR3 contains 14 residues. The sequenced part of the CDR3 DNA is TGTGCCTCTAGCGGGAGGACCCCCTACAATGAG. It specifies CASSGRTPYNE. The full CDR3 is CASSGRTPYNEQFF.

This clone is termed medium-sized (0.01 to 0.1%). The CDR3 loop reads CASSPSTSPGELFF. The CDR3 bases that were read are TGTGCCAGCAGCCCCTCGACTAGTCCCGGGGAG. The chain employs TRBV7-7 and TRBJ2-2; D might be TRBD2 (6 bases). The read finishes 3 residues shy of the CDR3 end, and the germline J gene is used to complete it. The CDR3 covers 14 residues. Trimming took off 5 bases at V and 6 bases at J, with 13 bases between the two ends. CDR1 SSHAT and CDR2 FNYEAQ come from the germline V gene (reference sequence).

At least ten counts were recorded for this clone. The CDR3 bases that were read are TGTGCCAGCGGCCGGGGGTCGGGCGAG. Its translation: CASGRGSGE. The full CDR3 protein reads CASGRGSGEQYF. The rearrangement links TRBV9 to TRBJ2-7; possibly TRBD2 for D (6 bases). The CDR3 extends 3 residues past the end of the read, so its final part is completed from the germline J gene. Germline CDR1 reads SGDLS; CDR2 reads YYNGEE. The CDR3 runs 12 residues. Trimming removed 7 bases from V and 6 bases from J, with 14 bases in between.

This clone showed up just a few times. Coverage ceases 3 residues before the CDR3 finishes, and the germline J gene fills in the end. The chain couples TRBV6-1 to TRBJ2-5, with a weak D call TRBD1 (5 bases). The germline CDR1 and CDR2 sequences are MNHNS and SASEGT. This CDR3 region has 14 residues. V was trimmed by 3 bases and J by 2 bases, leaving 10 bases between them. CDR3 DNA, as far as it was read: TGTGCCAGCAGTGACACAGGAACACAAGAGACC. Amino acids: CASSDTGTQET. The whole CDR3 protein reads CASSDTGTQETQYF.

In its sample, this clone was seen many times. The CDR3 end is not reached by the read, which stops 3 residues before it; the germline J gene fills it in. The chain is built from TRBV20-1 and TRBJ1-3; 8 bases are shared with TRBD1. From germline, CDR1 is DFQATT and CDR2 SNEGSKA (reference sequence). J lost 3 bases, V lost 6 bases, and 13 bases had no gene match. This CDR3 has 16 amino acids. This CDR3 is CSALPADRGSGNTIYF. The covered CDR3 bases are TGCAGTGCCCTCCCCGCCGACAGGGGTAGTGGAAACACC.

In the case of this clone: Read data end 3 residues before the CDR3 end; the end is taken from the germline J gene. This chain uses TRBV6-2 or TRBV6-3 with TRBJ2-3; 7 positions agree with TRBD2. CDR3 size: 13 residues. Trimming removed 8 bases from V and 2 bases from J; junction bases left unmatched: 4. Germline lookup yields CDR1 MNHEY and CDR2 SVGEGT. CDR3 protein: CASRGTTTDTQYF. The CDR3 bases that were read are TGTGCCAGCCGCGGGACTACCACAGATACG.

Notes on this clone: The read halts 3 residues ahead of the CDR3 end, with the missing end drawn from the germline J gene. V usage is TRBV7-9 and J usage is TRBJ2-1, with 11 bases fitting TRBD2. The germline V gene has CDR1 SEHNR and CDR2 FQNEAQ (reference sequence). With 4 bases clipped from V and 3 bases from J, the junction kept 2 bases outside the gene matches. The CDR3 sequence is 15 residues long. The DNA read from the CDR3 is TGTGCCAGCAGCTACGGGACTAGCGGCTACAATGAG. Its translation is CASSYGTSGYNE. The CDR3 in full is CASSYGTSGYNEQFF. The variable domain in full, completed from reference TRBV7-9 and TRBJ2-1, reads DTGVSQNPRHKITKRGQNVTFRCDPISEHNRLYWYRQTLGQGPEFLTYFQNEAQLEKSRLLSDRFSAERPKGSFSTLEIQRTEQGDSAMYLCASSYGTSGYNEQFFGPGTRLTVL.

This clone showed up just a few times. Sequencing ends 3 residues short of the CDR3 end; the germline J gene provides the rest. This chain connects TRBV30 to TRBJ2-1, with TRBD2 matching over 13 bases. This CDR3 region has 17 residues. Germline CDR1 reads GTSNPN; CDR2 reads SVGIG (reference sequence). V shed 3 bases and J 7 bases; nucleotides not matched to a gene: 12. The CDR3 DNA, read in part, is TGTGCCTGGAGGGAGGGTCCGACTAGCGGGGGGATGAATGAG. It specifies CAWREGPTSGGMNE. The whole CDR3 sequence reads CAWREGPTSGGMNEQFF.